Presented here are 2 T cell receptor beta chains from one specimen sequenced in a study of T cells in tumors after PD-1 blockade. Libraries were prepared by immunoSEQ multiplex PCR; TCRdb keeps only in-frame clonotypes and omits some of them. The sample includes roughly 19,000 clones, around 80% seen only once; the top ten take 26%. The material sequenced was PBMCs, taken before anti-PD-1 treatment. Receptor source: a human donor with basal cell carcinoma.

This clone appeared once. The rearrangement links TRBV6-1 to TRBJ1-6, with 12 bases identical to TRBD1. Losses at the gene ends were 2 bases for V and 6 bases for J; bases not matched to a gene: 2. The V gene's germline CDR1 is MNHNS and CDR2 SASEGT. The CDR3 loop spans 16 amino acids. CDR3 in DNA: TGTGCCAGCAGTGAATGGGACAGGGGGCTTAATTCACCCCTCCACTTT. Translation gives CASSEWDRGLNSPLHF.

The genes are TRBV28 and TRBJ1-1; no definite D call. V dropped 4 bases and J dropped 1 base, with 13 bases sitting between them. CDR3 size: 15 residues. From germline, CDR1 is MDHEN and CDR2 SYDVKM. The CDR3 DNA sequence: TGTGCCAGCAGTTCCTCGGCAGGTGGGAACACTGAAGCTTTCTTT. Its protein is CASSSSAGGNTEAFF.